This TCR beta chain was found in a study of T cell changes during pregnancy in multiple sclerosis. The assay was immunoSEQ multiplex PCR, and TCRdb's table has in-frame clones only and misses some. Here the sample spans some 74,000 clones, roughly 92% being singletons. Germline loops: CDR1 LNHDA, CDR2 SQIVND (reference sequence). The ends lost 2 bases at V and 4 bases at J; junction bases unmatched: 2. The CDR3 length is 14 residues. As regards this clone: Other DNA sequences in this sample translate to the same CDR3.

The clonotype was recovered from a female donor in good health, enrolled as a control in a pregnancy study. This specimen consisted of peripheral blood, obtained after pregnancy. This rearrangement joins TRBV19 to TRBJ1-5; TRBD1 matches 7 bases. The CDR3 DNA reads TGTGCCAGTAGTATAAGGGACAGAAATCAGCCCCAGCATTTT. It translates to CASSIRDRNQPQHF.